Below, 11 T cell receptor beta chains from the same sample are listed, as sequenced in a study of blood T cell repertoires in COVID-19 (dated by TCRdb to about 2020). Libraries were prepared through the immunoSEQ multiplex PCR assay. TCRdb re-hosts the immuneACCESS table, in-frame sequences only. Its copies lack some clones; in the studies checked, an unresolved V gene accounts for under half of them, and the cause for the rest is not known. In all, the sample holds around 320,000 clones, and 90% of those were seen once. The leading ten clones occupy around 4.5% of the sample. Sequenced: PBMCs or T cells enriched from blood (not recorded which). The receptors originated from a woman aged 18-35 years with acute COVID-19.

This clone was seen only once. The CDR3 DNA reads TGCAGCGTTTCCGGCGGGACAGATAGCAATCAGCCCCAGCATTTT. It codes for CSVSGGTDSNQPQHF. The chain has TRBV29-1 and TRBJ1-5; 7 bases match TRBD1. J was trimmed by 0 bases and V by 5 bases; bases with no gene match: 7. CDR1 and CDR2 (germline): SQVTM, ANQGSEA. This CDR3 spans 15 amino acids.

This chain connects TRBV28 to TRBJ1-1, with D tentatively TRBD1 (5 bases). The V end lost 6 bases, the J end lost 8 bases, and 19 bases lay between the germline ends. Germline loops: CDR1 MDHEN, CDR2 SYDVKM. This CDR3 has 14 amino acids. The CDR3 protein is CASSLTLAGGEAFF. The CDR3 DNA reads TGTGCCAGCAGCCTAACACTCGCGGGGGGGGAAGCTTTCTTT.

The rearrangement uses TRBV29-1 and TRBJ2-1, with no clear D. Germline V gene sequence: CDR1 SQVTM, CDR2 ANQGSEA. Trimming took 6 bases from V and 1 from J, leaving 13 bases between them. There are 14 residues in the CDR3. The CDR3 DNA follows: TGCAGCGTAGTAGAGGCCCTTTCCTACAATGAGCAGTTCTTC. Translated, it gives CSVVEALSYNEQFF.

This chain uses TRBV9 with TRBJ1-4; 7 positions match TRBD1. The CDR3 has 14 residues. V shed 4 bases and J 1 base; nucleotides not matched to a gene: 1. The germline gives CDR1 SGDLS, CDR2 YYNGEE. CDR3 loop: CASSPGGTNEKLFF. The CDR3, as DNA: TGTGCCAGCAGCCCAGGGGGAACTAATGAAAAACTGTTTTTT. The full variable domain, its missing parts supplied by reference TRBV9 and TRBJ1-4, is DSGVTQTPKHLITATGQRVTLRCSPRSGDLSVYWYQQSLDQGLQFLIQYYNGEERAKGNILERFSAQQFPDLHSELNLSSLELGDSALYFCASSPGGTNEKLFFGSGTQLSVL.

The chain combines TRBV2 with TRBJ1-5; D uncertain. V was cut by 5 bases and J by 7 bases, with 12 bases left in between. The CDR3 has 13 residues. CDR1 SNHLY and CDR2 FYNNEI come from the germline V gene. The DNA of the CDR3 is TGTGCCAGCAGTTTTGAGGCGAGACAGCCCCAGCATTTT. Amino acid sequence: CASSFEARQPQHF.

Regarding this clone: One end of the junction varies from germline; a read error may be responsible. The rearrangement links TRBV28 to TRBJ2-7; 12 nucleotides match TRBD1. CDR1 is MDHEN and CDR2 is SYDVKM in the germline V gene. The CDR3 runs 13 residues. The CDR3 coding sequence is TGTGCCAGCAGTAGTCCCGGGACAGGGGGCCTCCTTTTC. Translated: CASSSPGTGGLLF. Full variable domain (outside the CDR3, taken from reference TRBV28 and TRBJ2-7): DVKVTQSSRYLVKRTGEKVFLECVQDMDHENMFWYRQDPGLGLRLIYFSYDVKMKEKGDIPEGYSVSREKKERFSLILESASTNQTSMYLCASSSPGTGGLLFGPGTRLTVT.

This clone was seen once. V gene TRBV28 combines with J gene TRBJ2-7; the D is unclear. Between the trimmed V and J ends, which lost 3 bases and 1 base, there was a span of 4 bases. This CDR3 spans 12 amino acids. Germline assignment: CDR1 MDHEN and CDR2 SYDVKM. CDR3 sequence: CASSFVSYEQYF. The CDR3 bases are TGTGCCAGCAGTTTTGTATCCTACGAGCAGTACTTC.

The CDR3 is CASSLKAGFQETQYF. The CDR3, as DNA: TGTGCCAGCAGCTTAAAGGCGGGGTTCCAAGAGACCCAGTACTTC. The chain is built from TRBV7-9 and TRBJ2-5; possible D gene TRBD2, 6 bases. There are 15 residues in the CDR3. Germline V gene lookup returns CDR1 SEHNR and CDR2 FQNEAQ (reference sequence). Trimming removed 2 bases from V and 1 base from J, with 11 bases in between.

The chain employs TRBV7-9 and TRBJ2-7, with 12 positions matching TRBD2. Trimming cost V 5 bases and J 1 base; bases outside gene matches: 6. Germline CDR1 is SEHNR and CDR2 is FQNEAQ (reference sequence). The CDR3 sequence is 16 residues long. The CDR3 sequence: CASSARLAGDSYEQYF. CDR3 bases: TGTGCCAGCAGCGCACGACTAGCGGGAGATTCCTACGAGCAGTACTTC.

This clone was seen only once. The V and J genes are TRBV28 and TRBJ1-2; 11 nucleotides match TRBD1. The junction had 13 bases not matched to a gene; V was cut back by 5 bases and J by 5 bases. Germline CDR1 reads MDHEN; CDR2 reads SYDVKM. The CDR3 is made up of 17 amino acids. The CDR3 DNA reads as TGTGCCAGCAGTCCCAGTTCCGGACAGGGGGCGCGATATGGCTACACCTTC. It codes for CASSPSSGQGARYGYTF.

V is TRBV4-2 and J is TRBJ2-7; 7 nucleotides line up with TRBD2. The CDR3 spans 14 residues. Germline V gene lookup returns CDR1 LGHNA and CDR2 YNFKEQ. Unmatched junction bases numbered 7, after V lost 2 bases and J lost 6 bases. The CDR3 DNA sequence: TGTGCCAGCAGCCAAAGGGAGGGATTAGTCGAGCAGTACTTC. It encodes CASSQREGLVEQYF.